These T cell receptor beta chains were read from a single sample in a study of blood T cell repertoires in COVID-19. Clones were sequenced by immunoSEQ multiplex PCR, and TCRdb holds only the in-frame ones, with some missing. The table records about 220,000 clones, 88% of them present only once. The sequencing input was PBMCs or T cells enriched from blood (not recorded which). These receptors all come from a woman aged 50 to 60 with acute COVID-19. Each CDR3 is given with its conserved first and last residue. The order of the fields is CDR3 length, V gene, CDR3 protein.

16 | TRBV28 | CATALPPPTHTRGYTF
14 | TRBV5-1 | CASSLSDSGEKLFF
16 | TRBV5-5 | CASSLAERGATDTQYF
16 | TRBV27 | CASNPLQGGSYNEQFF
15 | TRBV1 | CTSSQDGANRDTQYF
14 | TRBV6-5 | CASSYMTGVSGYTF
14 | TRBV19 | CASRQREGRETQYF
17 | TRBV4-3 | CASSQDRPRGTSGRVYF
16 | TRBV5-1 | CASSLRPQGGNTEAFF
13 | TRBV6-5 | CASFWDQGYGYTF
12 | TRBV7-9 | CASSRRLYEQYF
17 | TRBV28 | CASSLILLAQTSYEQYF
15 | TRBV3-1/TRBV3-2 | CASSQPRGGKETQYF
17 | TRBV7-2 | CASSPGTSAPNTGELFF
14 | TRBV18 | CASSPTGQNYGYTF
18 | TRBV4-1 | CASSQVTPTSGRAYEQYF
15 | TRBV19 | CASSIEQGALTEAFF
15 | TRBV11-2 | CASSSRLAGTYEQYF
13 | TRBV2 | CASSMGQGTEAFF
14 | TRBV7-9 | CASSLGGSNYGYTF
18 | TRBV4-3 | CASSQDRTFWGGNQPQHF
17 | TRBV7-6 | CASSFTPRGGGPDTQYF
15 | TRBV28 | CASSLQGAGNQPQHF
14 | TRBV28 | CASIDAQGPSPLHF
15 | TRBV19 | CASSSGLAGRNEQFF
22 | TRBV5-1 | CASSGTGTSGRSNLNSYNEQFF
19 | TRBV28 | CASSFGPGLAGALSGEQYF
15 | TRBV3-1/TRBV3-2 | CASSRLGAGYYEQYF
13 | TRBV12-5 | CASGYGHLLGYTF
15 | TRBV5-1 | CASSTGLADSYEQYF
15 | TRBV2 | CASSAQGNSNQPQHF
15 | TRBV27 | CASSWTSGRGYTQYF
12 | TRBV9 | CASSVGQDTIYF
15 | TRBV3-1/TRBV3-2 | CASSHKQGASYEQYF
19 | TRBV27 | CASSQSFLRSGRGHNEQFF